Given below is one T cell receptor (beta chain) in context. Its antigen is as yet unknown. Sequencing used immunoSEQ multiplex PCR; TCRdb keeps in-frame clones, though not all of them. The profile shows about 120,000 clones, 88% of them singletons. CDR1 is SGHAT, CDR2 FQNNGV, per germline. Trimming took 5 bases from V and 4 from J; bases not matched to a gene: 9. The CDR3 has 16 amino acids. The sample comes from a study of cytomegalovirus exposure and HLA in healthy donors. Study-wide points: Rarity characterized most TCR sequences, yet some public TCRs appeared in many donors.

The sequenced sample was PBMCs. This TCR was recovered from a woman between 18 and 30 years old in good health and CMV-seropositive. The J gene is TRBJ2-1, the V gene TRBV11-2; TRBD2 aligns across 9 bases. CDR3 in amino acids: CASSLAASGVYNEQFF. In DNA, the CDR3 is TGTGCCAGCAGCCTCGCGGCTAGCGGGGTATACAATGAGCAGTTCTTC.